This T cell receptor beta chain was captured in a study of blood T cell repertoires in COVID-19. Study-level information: Whether acute or convalescent, the COVID-19 samples came from the United States, Italy and Spain. PBMCs, B-cell-depleted T cells, or T cells were the source of the cDNA or gDNA that made up the material.

The CDR3 is 14 residues long. The V end lost 6 bases, the J end lost 2 bases, and 14 bases lay between the germline ends. Germline V gene sequence: CDR1 SEHNR, CDR2 FQNEAQ (reference sequence). Assay used: immunoSEQ multiplex PCR; TCRdb lists only in-frame clones, some missing. The sample holds about 210,000 clones, 75% to 85% seen once. The sequence was collected from a human donor in a cohort sampled during active COVID-19. This chain links TRBV7-9 with TRBJ2-7; the D gene is possibly TRBD1 (5 bases). The sequencing sample was made of peripheral blood. CDR3: CASSSVTGTYEQYF. CDR3 in DNA: TGTGCCAGCAGTTCGGTCACAGGTACCTACGAGCAGTACTTC.